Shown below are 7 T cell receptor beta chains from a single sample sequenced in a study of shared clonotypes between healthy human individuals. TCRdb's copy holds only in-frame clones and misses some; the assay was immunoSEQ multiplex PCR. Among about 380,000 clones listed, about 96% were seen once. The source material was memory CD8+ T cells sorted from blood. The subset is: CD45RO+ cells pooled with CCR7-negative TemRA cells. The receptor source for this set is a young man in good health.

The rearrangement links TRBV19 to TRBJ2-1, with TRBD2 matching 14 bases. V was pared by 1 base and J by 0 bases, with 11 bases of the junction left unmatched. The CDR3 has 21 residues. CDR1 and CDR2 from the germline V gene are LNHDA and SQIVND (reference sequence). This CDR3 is CASSIAPRLAGGPSSYNEQFF. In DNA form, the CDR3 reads TGTGCCAGTAGTATAGCCCCACGACTAGCGGGAGGGCCGAGCTCCTACAATGAGCAGTTCTTC.

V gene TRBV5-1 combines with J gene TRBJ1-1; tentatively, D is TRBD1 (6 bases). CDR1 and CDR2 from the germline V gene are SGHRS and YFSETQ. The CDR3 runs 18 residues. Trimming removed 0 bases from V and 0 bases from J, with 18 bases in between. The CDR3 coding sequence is TGCGCCAGCAGCTTGGCCAGGGGAGGTTCTGCCATGAACACTGAAGCTTTCTTT. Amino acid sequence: CASSLARGGSAMNTEAFF.

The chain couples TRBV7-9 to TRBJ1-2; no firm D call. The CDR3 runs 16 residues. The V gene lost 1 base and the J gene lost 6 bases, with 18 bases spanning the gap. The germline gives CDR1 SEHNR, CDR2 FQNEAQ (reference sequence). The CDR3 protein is CASSLGWVGSADGYTF. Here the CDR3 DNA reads TGTGCCAGCAGCTTAGGTTGGGTGGGCTCGGCAGATGGCTACACCTTC.

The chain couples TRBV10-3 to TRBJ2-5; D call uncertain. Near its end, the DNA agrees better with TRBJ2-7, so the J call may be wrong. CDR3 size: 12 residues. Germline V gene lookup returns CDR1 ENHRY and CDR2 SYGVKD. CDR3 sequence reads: CAISETTYEQYF. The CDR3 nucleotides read TGTGCCATCAGTGAAACTACCTACGAGCAGTACTTC.

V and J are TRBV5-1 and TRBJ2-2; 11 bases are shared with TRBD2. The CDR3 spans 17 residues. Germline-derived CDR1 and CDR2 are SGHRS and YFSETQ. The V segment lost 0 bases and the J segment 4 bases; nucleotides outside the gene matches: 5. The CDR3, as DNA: TGCGCCAGCAGCTTGGTTCCGACTAGCGGGACCACCGGGGAGCTGTTTTTT. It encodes CASSLVPTSGTTGELFF.

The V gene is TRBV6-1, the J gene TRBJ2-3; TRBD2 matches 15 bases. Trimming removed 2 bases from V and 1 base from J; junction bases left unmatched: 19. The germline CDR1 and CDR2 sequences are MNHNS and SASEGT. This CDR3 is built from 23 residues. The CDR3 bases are TGTGCCAGCAGTGAATACCCTCCCTGGACTAGCGGGAGGGCTAACTTACGCACAGATACGCAGTATTTT. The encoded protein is CASSEYPPWTSGRANLRTDTQYF.

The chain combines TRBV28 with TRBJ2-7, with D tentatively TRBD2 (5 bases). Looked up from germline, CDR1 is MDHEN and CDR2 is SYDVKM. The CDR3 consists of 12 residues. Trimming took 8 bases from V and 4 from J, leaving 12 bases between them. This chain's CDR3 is CASSREEYEQYF. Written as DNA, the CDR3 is TGTGCCAGCTCCCGGGAAGAATACGAGCAGTACTTC.